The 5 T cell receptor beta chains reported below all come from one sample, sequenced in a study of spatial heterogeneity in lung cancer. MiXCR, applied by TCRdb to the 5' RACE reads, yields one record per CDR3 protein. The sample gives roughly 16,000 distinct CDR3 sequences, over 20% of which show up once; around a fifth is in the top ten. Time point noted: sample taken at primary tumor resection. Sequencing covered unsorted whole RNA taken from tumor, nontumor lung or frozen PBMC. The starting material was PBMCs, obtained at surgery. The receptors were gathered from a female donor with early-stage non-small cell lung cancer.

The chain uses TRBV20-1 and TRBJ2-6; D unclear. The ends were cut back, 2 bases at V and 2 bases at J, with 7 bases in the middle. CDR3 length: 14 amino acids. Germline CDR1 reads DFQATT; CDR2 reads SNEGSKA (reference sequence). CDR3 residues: CSARPGTGANVLTF. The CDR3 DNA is TGCAGTGCTAGACCCGGAACTGGGGCCAACGTCCTGACTTTC.

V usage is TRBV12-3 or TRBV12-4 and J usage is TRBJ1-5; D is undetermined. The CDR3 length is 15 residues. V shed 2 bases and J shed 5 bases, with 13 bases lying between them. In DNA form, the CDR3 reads TGTGCCAGCAGTTTAAAAGGGATTGGGTATCAGCCCCAGCATTTT. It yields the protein CASSLKGIGYQPQHF.

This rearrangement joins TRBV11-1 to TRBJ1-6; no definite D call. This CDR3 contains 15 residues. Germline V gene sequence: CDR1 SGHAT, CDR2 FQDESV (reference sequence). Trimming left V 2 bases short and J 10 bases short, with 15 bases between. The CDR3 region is CASSLHEGVGSPLHF. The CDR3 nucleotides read TGTGCCAGCAGCTTACATGAGGGTGTCGGCTCACCCCTCCACTTT.

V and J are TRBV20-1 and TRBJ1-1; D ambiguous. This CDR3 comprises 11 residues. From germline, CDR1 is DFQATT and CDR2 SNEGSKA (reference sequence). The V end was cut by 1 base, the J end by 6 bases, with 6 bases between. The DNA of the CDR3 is TGCAGTGCTAGAGCCGACGCTGAAGCTTTCTTT. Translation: CSARADAEAFF.

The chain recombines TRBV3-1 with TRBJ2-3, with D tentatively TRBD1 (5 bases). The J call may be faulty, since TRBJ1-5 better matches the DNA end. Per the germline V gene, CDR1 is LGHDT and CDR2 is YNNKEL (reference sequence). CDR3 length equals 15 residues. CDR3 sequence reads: CASSQGGGETDTQHF. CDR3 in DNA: TGTGCCAGCAGCCAAGGCGGGGGGGAGACAGATACGCAGCATTTT.